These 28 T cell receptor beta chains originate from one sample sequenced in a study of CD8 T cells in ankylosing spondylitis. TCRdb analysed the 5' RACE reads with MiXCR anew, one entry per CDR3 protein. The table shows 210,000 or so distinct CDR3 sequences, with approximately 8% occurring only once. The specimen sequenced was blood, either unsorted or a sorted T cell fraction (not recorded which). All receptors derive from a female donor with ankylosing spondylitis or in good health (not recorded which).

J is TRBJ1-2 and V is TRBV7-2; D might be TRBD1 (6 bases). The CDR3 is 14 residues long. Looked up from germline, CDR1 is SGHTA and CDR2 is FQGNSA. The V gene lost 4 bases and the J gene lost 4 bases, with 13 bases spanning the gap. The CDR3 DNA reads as TGTGCCAGCAGCTCCGGGACACTGGGCTATGGCTACACCTTC. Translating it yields CASSSGTLGYGYTF.

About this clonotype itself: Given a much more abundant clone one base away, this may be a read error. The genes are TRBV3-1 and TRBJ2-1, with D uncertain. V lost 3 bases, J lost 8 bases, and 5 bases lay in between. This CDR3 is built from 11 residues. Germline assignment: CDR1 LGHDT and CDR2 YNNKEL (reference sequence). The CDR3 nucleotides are TGTGCCAGCAGCCAGGTCGATGAGCAGTTCTTC. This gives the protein CASSQVDEQFF.

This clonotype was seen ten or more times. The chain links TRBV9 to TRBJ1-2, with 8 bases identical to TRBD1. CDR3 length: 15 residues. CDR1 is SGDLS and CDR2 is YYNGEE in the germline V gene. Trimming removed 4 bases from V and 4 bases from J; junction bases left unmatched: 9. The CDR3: CASSSGGAESYGYTF. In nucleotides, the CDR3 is TGTGCCAGCAGCTCAGGGGGCGCGGAAAGCTATGGCTACACCTTC.

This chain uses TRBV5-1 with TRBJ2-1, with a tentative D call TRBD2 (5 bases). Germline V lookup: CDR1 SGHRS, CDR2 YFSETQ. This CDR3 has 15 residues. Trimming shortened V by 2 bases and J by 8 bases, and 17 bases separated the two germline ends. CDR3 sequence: CASSLANSPGDEQFF. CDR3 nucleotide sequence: TGCGCCAGCAGCTTAGCGAACTCCCCCGGGGATGAGCAGTTCTTC. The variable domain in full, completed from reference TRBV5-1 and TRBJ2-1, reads KAGVTQTPRYLIKTRGQQVTLSCSPISGHRSVSWYQQTPGQGLQFLFEYFSETQRNKGNFPGRFSGRQFSNSRSEMNVSTLELGDSALYLCASSLANSPGDEQFFGPGTRLTVL.

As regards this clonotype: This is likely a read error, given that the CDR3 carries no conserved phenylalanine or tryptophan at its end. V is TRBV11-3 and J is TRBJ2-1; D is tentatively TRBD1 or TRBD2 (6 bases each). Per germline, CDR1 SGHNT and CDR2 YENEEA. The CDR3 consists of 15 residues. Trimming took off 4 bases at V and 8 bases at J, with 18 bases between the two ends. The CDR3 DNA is TGTGCCAGCAGCTCCCGGGCCGAGGGGGGCCATGAGCAGTTCTAC. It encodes CASSSRAEGGHEQFY.

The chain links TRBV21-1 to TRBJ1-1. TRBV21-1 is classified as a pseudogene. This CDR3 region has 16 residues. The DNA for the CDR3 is TGTGCCAGCAGCTGGTTGGGCTCCTGGGGGAAGACTGAAGCTTTCTTT. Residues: CASSWLGSWGKTEAFF.

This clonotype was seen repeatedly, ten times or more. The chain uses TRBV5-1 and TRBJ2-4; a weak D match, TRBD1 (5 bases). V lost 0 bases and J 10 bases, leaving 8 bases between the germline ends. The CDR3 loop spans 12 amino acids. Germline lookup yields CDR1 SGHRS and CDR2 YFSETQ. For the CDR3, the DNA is TGCGCCAGCAGCTTGGTAGGGGAAATTCAGTACTTC. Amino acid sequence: CASSLVGEIQYF.

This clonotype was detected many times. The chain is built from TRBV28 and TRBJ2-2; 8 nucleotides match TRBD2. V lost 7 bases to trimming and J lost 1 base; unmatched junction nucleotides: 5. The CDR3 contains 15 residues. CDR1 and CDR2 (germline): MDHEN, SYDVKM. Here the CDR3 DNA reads TGTGCCAGCATCGCCGGGGGGGGGAACACCGGGGAGCTGTTTTTT. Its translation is CASIAGGGNTGELFF.

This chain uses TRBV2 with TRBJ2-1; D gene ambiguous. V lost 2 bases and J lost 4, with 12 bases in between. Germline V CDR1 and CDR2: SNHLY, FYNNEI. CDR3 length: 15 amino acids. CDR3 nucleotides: TGTGCCAGCAGTGAAAAATCTTTAGGATACAATGAGCAGTTCTTC. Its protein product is CASSEKSLGYNEQFF.

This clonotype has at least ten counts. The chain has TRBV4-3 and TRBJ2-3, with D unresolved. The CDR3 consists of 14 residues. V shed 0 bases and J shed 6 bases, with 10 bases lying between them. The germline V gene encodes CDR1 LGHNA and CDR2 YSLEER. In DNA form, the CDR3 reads TGCGCCAGCAGCCAAGAGACTCCGCGGGATACGCAGTATTTT. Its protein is CASSQETPRDTQYF.

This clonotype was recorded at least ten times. In nucleotides, the CDR3 is TGCAGTGTTAGGGCCGGGAACCAGCCCCAGCATTTT. Translation gives CSVRAGNQPQHF. The chain uses TRBV20-1 and TRBJ1-5, with D unresolved. Germline CDR1 and CDR2: DFQATT and SNEGSKA (reference sequence). Trimming left V 7 bases short and J 7 bases short, with 14 bases between. This CDR3 has 12 amino acids.

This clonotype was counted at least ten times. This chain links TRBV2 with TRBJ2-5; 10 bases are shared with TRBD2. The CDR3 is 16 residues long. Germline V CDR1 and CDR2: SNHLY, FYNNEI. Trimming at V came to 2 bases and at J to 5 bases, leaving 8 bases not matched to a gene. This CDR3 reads CASSERLAGAGETQYF. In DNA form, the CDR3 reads TGTGCCAGCAGTGAACGGCTAGCGGGAGCCGGGGAGACCCAGTACTTC.

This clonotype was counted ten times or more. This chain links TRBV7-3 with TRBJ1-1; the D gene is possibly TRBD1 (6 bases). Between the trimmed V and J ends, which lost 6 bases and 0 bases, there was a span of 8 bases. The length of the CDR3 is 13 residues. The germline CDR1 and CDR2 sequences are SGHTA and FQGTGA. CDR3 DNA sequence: TGTGCCAGCAGTTCAGGGGTGAACACTGAAGCTTTCTTT. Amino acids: CASSSGVNTEAFF.

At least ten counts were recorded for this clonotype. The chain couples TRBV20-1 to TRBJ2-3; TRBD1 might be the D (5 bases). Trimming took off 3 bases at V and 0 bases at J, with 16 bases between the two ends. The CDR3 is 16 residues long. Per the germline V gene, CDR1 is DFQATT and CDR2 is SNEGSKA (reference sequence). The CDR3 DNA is TGCAGTGCTAGGCCTAGGGGCCTCTCTAGCACAGATACGCAGTATTTT. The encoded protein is CSARPRGLSSTDTQYF.

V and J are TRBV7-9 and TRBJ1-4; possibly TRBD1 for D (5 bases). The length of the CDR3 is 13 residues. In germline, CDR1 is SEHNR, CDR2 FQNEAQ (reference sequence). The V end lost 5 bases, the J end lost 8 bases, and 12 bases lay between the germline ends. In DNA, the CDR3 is TGTGCCAGCAGCCCCGACGGGGGGGAAAAACTGTTTTTT. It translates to CASSPDGGEKLFF.

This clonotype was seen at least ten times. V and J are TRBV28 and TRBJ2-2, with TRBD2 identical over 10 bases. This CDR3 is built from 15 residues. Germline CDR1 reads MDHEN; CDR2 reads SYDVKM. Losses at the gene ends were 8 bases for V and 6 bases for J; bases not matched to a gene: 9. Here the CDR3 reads CASYPAGGSPGELFF. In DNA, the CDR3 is TGTGCCAGCTATCCAGCGGGAGGGTCTCCCGGGGAGCTGTTTTTT.

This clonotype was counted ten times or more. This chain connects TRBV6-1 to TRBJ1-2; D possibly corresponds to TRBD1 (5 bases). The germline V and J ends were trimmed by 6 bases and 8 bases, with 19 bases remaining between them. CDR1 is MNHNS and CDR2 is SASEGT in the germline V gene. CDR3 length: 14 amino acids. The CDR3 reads CASSLRARGVGYTF. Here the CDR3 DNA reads TGTGCCAGCAGCCTCCGGGCGAGAGGGGTAGGCTACACCTTC.

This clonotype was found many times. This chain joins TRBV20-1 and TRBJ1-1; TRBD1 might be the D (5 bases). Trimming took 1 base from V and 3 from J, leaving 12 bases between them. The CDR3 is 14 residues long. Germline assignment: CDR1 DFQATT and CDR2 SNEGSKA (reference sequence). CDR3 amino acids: CSARGGDFDTEAFF. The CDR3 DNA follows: TGCAGTGCTAGAGGGGGGGACTTTGACACTGAAGCTTTCTTT.

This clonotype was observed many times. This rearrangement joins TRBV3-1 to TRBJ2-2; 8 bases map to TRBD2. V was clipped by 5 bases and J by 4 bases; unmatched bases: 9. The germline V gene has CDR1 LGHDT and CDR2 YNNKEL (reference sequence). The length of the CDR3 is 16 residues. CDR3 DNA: TGTGCCAGCAGCGCCCCGGGACTAGAGGGCACCGGGGAGCTGTTTTTT. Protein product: CASSAPGLEGTGELFF.

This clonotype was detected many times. The CDR3 loop reads CSDVAGGYNEQFF. The CDR3 DNA is TGCAGCGACGTAGCGGGAGGGTACAATGAGCAGTTCTTC. This chain links TRBV29-1 with TRBJ2-1, with 11 nucleotides matching TRBD2. Germline V gives CDR1 SQVTM, CDR2 ANQGSEA. Germline trimming cut 7 bases from V and 4 bases from J; bases unmatched to any gene: 3. The CDR3 is 13 amino acids.

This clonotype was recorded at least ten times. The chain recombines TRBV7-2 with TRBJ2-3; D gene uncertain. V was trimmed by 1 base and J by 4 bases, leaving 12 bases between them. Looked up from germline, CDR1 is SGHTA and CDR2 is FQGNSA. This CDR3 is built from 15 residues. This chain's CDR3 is CASSLEGVPPDTQYF. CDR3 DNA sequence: TGTGCCAGCAGCTTAGAAGGCGTCCCCCCAGATACGCAGTATTTT.

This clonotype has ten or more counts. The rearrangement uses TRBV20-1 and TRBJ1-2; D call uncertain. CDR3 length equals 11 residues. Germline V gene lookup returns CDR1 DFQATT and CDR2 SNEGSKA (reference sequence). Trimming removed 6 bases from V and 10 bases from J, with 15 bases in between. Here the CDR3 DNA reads TGCAGTGCGAGTGAATGGAACGACTACACCTTC. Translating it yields CSASEWNDYTF.

The chain's CDR3 is CASSLARTGNTIYF. CDR3 sequence (DNA): TGTGCCAGCAGCTTAGCCCGAACAGGAAACACCATATATTTT. The chain employs TRBV7-2 and TRBJ1-3; D is unresolved. Germline CDR1 is SGHTA and CDR2 is FQGNSA. Trimming stripped 0 bases from V and 4 bases from J, with 7 bases between. The CDR3 length is 14 residues.

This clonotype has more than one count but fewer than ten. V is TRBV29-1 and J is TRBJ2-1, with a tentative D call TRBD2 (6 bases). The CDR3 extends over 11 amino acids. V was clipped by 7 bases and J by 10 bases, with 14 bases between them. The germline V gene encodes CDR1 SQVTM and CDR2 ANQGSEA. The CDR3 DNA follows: TGCAGCGCCTCAGCCGGAGGGGAGCAGTTCTTC. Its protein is CSASAGGEQFF.

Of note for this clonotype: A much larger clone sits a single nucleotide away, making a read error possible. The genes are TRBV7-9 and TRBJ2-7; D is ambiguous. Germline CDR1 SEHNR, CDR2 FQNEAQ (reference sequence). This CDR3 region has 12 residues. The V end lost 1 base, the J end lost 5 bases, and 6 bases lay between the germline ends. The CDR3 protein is CASSLVTNEQYF. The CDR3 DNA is TGTGCCAGCAGCTTAGTCACCAACGAGCAGTACTTC.

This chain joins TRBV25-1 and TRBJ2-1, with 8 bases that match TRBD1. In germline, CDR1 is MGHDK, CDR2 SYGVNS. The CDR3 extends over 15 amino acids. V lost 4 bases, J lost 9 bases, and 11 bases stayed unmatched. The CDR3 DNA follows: TGTGCCAGCAGTGTAAAGACAGGGGTTTTCGGTGAGCAGTTCTTC. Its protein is CASSVKTGVFGEQFF.

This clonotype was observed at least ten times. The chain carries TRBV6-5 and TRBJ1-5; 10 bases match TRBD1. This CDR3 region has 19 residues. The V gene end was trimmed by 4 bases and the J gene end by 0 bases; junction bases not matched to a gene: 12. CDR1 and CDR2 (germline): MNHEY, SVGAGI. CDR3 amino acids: CASSFTDRGGAYSNQPQHF. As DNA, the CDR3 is TGTGCCAGCAGTTTCACGGACAGGGGGGGAGCATATAGCAATCAGCCCCAGCATTTT.

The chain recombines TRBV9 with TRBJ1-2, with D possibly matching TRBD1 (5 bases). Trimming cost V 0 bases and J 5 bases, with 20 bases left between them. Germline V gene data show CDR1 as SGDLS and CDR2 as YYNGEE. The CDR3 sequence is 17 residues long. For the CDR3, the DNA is TGTGCCAGCAGCGTAGGACGGGGGAGTTGGGGAATATATGGCTACACCTTC. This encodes CASSVGRGSWGIYGYTF.